Listed below are T cell receptor beta chains from one sample, sequenced in a study of PD-1 blockade in classical Hodgkin lymphoma. The assay was immunoSEQ multiplex PCR, and TCRdb's table has in-frame clones only and misses some. The data show approximately 15,000 clones, under 90% seen once. Sequenced material: CD8+ T cells from blood, taken before the fourth cycle of nivolumab. These receptors came from a human donor with classical Hodgkin lymphoma. Both conserved end residues are part of each CDR3.

TRBJ2-3 | TRBV14 | CASSQETAGTGITDTQYF
TRBJ1-5 | TRBV27 | CASSLMGGGNQPQHF
TRBJ2-1 | TRBV9 | CASSPRDSYNEQFF
TRBJ2-7 | TRBV4-1 | CASSPYPDSYEQYF
TRBJ1-5 | TRBV4-1 | CASSQDGTLGGRQPQHF
TRBJ2-4 | TRBV11-2 | CASSSVGGTSGRARNIQYF
TRBJ2-5 | TRBV11-2 | CASSLRAAPPQETQYF
TRBJ2-7 | TRBV10-2 | CASSEPGQGTAEQYF
TRBJ2-5 | TRBV5-4 | CASSLYVEETQYF
TRBJ2-7 | TRBV13 | CASSRSGAHEQYF
TRBJ2-6 | TRBV7-8 | CASSSRTGGYSGANVLTF
TRBJ1-5 | TRBV7-4 | CASSLVGDQPQHF
TRBJ2-7 | TRBV2 | CASSESGPGQGAYEQYF
TRBJ2-3 | TRBV28 | CASSLADTQYF
TRBJ2-5 | TRBV7-9 | CASSLPRETQYF
TRBJ1-1 | TRBV27 | CASSLSGWGGTEAFF
TRBJ1-1 | TRBV19 | CASSNPEVWGPGTEAFF
TRBJ2-7 | TRBV4-1 | CASSQGVAEEQYF
TRBJ2-4 | TRBV10-3 | CAISDRDRPGGNIQYF
TRBJ2-3 | TRBV11-2 | CASSLRLVGSTDTQYF
TRBJ2-1 | TRBV19 | CASMAETYNEQFF
TRBJ1-1 | TRBV18 | CASSPWTESTEAFF
TRBJ1-6 | TRBV7-3 | CASSLETGVNSPLHF
TRBJ2-7 | TRBV4-2 | CASSQVGLGYEQYF
TRBJ2-5 | TRBV5-1 | CASRRLGETQYF
TRBJ2-3 | TRBV29-1 | CSVEEPSGEWASTDTQYF
TRBJ2-7 | TRBV30 | CAWRGTGGSYEQYF
TRBJ2-3 | TRBV29-1 | CSVTTGHDTQYF
TRBJ2-5 | TRBV9 | CASSLIAGAETQYF
TRBJ2-7 | TRBV10-3 | CATAEESYEQYF
TRBJ2-1 | TRBV5-6 | CASSLDTSSYNEQFF
TRBJ2-1 | TRBV7-9 | CASSHGGWGTSDNEQFF
TRBJ2-1 | TRBV19 | CASSIDDREYNEQFF
TRBJ2-5 | TRBV5-4 | CASSFDAGGYQETQYF
TRBJ1-1 | TRBV7-9 | CASSFHRAGEAFF
TRBJ2-1 | TRBV13 | CASSPGVGLAVNEQFF
TRBJ2-2 | TRBV10-1 | CASSEGLSGELFF
TRBJ1-4 | TRBV5-1 | CASSSLGLNEKLFF
TRBJ2-7 | TRBV5-1 | CASSRDDEQYF
TRBJ1-4 | TRBV28 | CASSPGPFHQANEKLFF
TRBJ2-1 | TRBV5-1 | CASSWLSSGSQGEQFF
TRBJ2-1 | TRBV4-1 | CASRLEDSYNEQFF
TRBJ1-1 | TRBV19 | CASSMGFPYTEAFF
TRBJ1-3 | TRBV15 | CATSRGPGTGNTIYF
TRBJ1-5 | TRBV23-1 | CASTTGDRASNQPQHF
TRBJ2-7 | TRBV11-1 | CASSSPVDGTYEQYF